This T cell receptor beta chain was sequenced during a study of immune characterization of retroperitoneal liposarcoma. The CDR3 runs to 15 residues. Germline loops: CDR1 MNHNY, CDR2 SVGAGI (reference sequence). Each CDR3 protein is one row after TCRdb ran MiXCR on the PCR reads. The sample yields fewer than 8,000 distinct CDR3 sequences, about 46% seen once. The specimen sequenced was tumor tissue. This chain connects TRBV6-6 to TRBJ2-5; tentative D call: TRBD2 (6 bases). The DNA end is a closer match to TRBJ2-7, so the J assignment may be wrong. The origin of this receptor is a male donor with retroperitoneal liposarcoma. The CDR3 coding sequence is TGTGCCAGCAGCCAAGAGGAGGGAGCGTCCTACGAGCAGTACTTC. The encoded protein is CASSQEEGASYEQYF.